This TCR beta chain is from a study of blood T cells in healthy people across ages. Isolated PBMCs totaled at least 7 million in each sample. This clonotype was seen more than once but under ten times. This CDR3 is built from 17 residues. In germline, CDR1 is SGHTA, CDR2 FQGTGA. Trimming stripped 1 base from V and 0 bases from J, with 10 bases between. Combining a sample-barcoded 5' primer with a J-beta primer mix, a second PCR ran for roughly 7 to 12 cycles. Each CDR3 protein gets one entry after TCRdb re-called the 5' RACE reads with MiXCR. Here the sample spans some 930,000 distinct CDR3 sequences, roughly 28% being singletons. These data also featured in a second study, about T cells of mothers and their children. As that study records: The people who donated were three healthy Caucasian mothers and their six children. Using roughly 1.5 ug per 15 ul, all extracted RNA underwent cDNA synthesis.

Sequencing used blood. The chain has TRBV7-3 and TRBJ2-6; D is unresolved. The sequence derives from a woman in her thirties or forties in good health. The CDR3 DNA is TGTGCCAGCAGCTTAAAGTGGGTCAGCTCTGGGGCCAACGTCCTGACTTTC. Its protein product is CASSLKWVSSGANVLTF.